One and the same sample provided the 15 T cell receptor beta chains below, sequenced in a study of shared clonotypes between healthy human individuals. Data came from immunoSEQ multiplex PCR; TCRdb stores just in-frame clones and leaves some out. The sample shows fewer than 400,000 clones, less than 85% of them seen only once. The sample taken for sequencing was memory CD4+ T cells sorted from blood. Indicated subset: CD45RA-negative fraction. Source of these receptors: a young man in good health.

The table lists this clone with a count of one. The V call is TRBV25-1, the J call TRBJ2-3; unclear D gene. Germline CDR1 reads MGHDK; CDR2 reads SYGVNS. CDR3 length: 15 amino acids. Trimming removed 4 bases at V and 6 bases at J, with 17 bases between. The CDR3 nucleotides read TGTGCCAGCAGTGCACACATCGGACCAACGGATACGCAGTATTTT. Translating gives CASSAHIGPTDTQYF.

The gene calls are TRBV9 and TRBJ2-2, with D perhaps matching TRBD2 (5 bases). Germline V gene data show CDR1 as SGDLS and CDR2 as YYNGEE. The CDR3 extends over 15 amino acids. The ends were cut back, 5 bases at V and 5 bases at J, with 16 bases in the middle. This chain's CDR3 is CASREGDGRTGELFF. For the CDR3, the DNA is TGTGCCAGCAGAGAAGGAGATGGGAGAACCGGGGAGCTGTTTTTT.

The V gene is TRBV5-1, the J gene TRBJ2-1, with D possibly matching TRBD2 (5 bases). Trimming removed 2 bases at V and 0 bases at J, with 9 bases between. Per germline, CDR1 SGHRS and CDR2 YFSETQ. The CDR3 sequence is 15 residues long. The DNA for the CDR3 is TGCGCCAGCAGCTTAGCGGATAGCTCCTACAATGAGCAGTTCTTC. This codes for CASSLADSSYNEQFF.

This chain links TRBV6-1 with TRBJ2-3; 8 nucleotides line up with TRBD2. CDR1 is MNHNS, CDR2 SASEGT, per germline. V lost 8 bases to trimming and J lost 5 bases; unmatched junction nucleotides: 9. The CDR3 contains 14 residues. CDR3 DNA sequence: TGTGCCAGCCTGAGGACTAGCCGTGGAGATACGCAGTATTTT. Its protein product is CASLRTSRGDTQYF.

Ten or more counts support this clone. V and J are TRBV27 and TRBJ2-6, with unresolved D. V was shortened by 6 bases and J by 0 bases, with 6 bases between the two germline ends. Germline CDR1 MNHEY, CDR2 SMNVEV (reference sequence). The CDR3 consists of 14 residues. For the CDR3, the DNA is TGTGCCAGCAGATTGAACTCTGGGGCCAACGTCCTGACTTTC. The encoded protein is CASRLNSGANVLTF.

J is TRBJ2-3 and V is TRBV28; 13 positions match TRBD2. This CDR3 region has 17 residues. V shed 6 bases and J 2 bases; nucleotides not matched to a gene: 8. CDR1 is MDHEN, CDR2 SYDVKM, per germline. CDR3 DNA: TGTGCCAGCAGCCCTCTCGGACTAGCGGGAGACACAGATACGCAGTATTTT. Translation gives CASSPLGLAGDTDTQYF. Full variable domain (missing parts from reference TRBV28 and TRBJ2-3): DVKVTQSSRYLVKRTGEKVFLECVQDMDHENMFWYRQDPGLGLRLIYFSYDVKMKEKGDIPEGYSVSREKKERFSLILESASTNQTSMYLCASSPLGLAGDTDTQYFGPGTRLTVL.

The chain employs TRBV6-1 and TRBJ2-5; D is perhaps TRBD1 (5 bases). The CDR3 length is 17 residues. Germline CDR1 is MNHNS and CDR2 is SASEGT. The germline V and J ends were trimmed by 0 bases and 1 base, with 15 bases remaining between them. The CDR3: CASSEAPKGAIQETQYF. CDR3 in DNA: TGTGCCAGCAGTGAAGCGCCGAAAGGGGCGATCCAAGAGACCCAGTACTTC.

The chain links TRBV10-3 to TRBJ2-7, with D perhaps TRBD2 (6 bases). This CDR3 spans 13 amino acids. Per the germline V gene, CDR1 is ENHRY and CDR2 is SYGVKD. V lost 8 bases and J lost 1, with 12 bases in between. The CDR3 DNA follows: TGTGCCATCGCTAAAGGGACTTCCTACGAGCAGTACTTC. Protein sequence: CAIAKGTSYEQYF.

A remark on this clone: A much larger clone lies a single base off, so this may be a read error. The chain joins TRBV6-5 to TRBJ1-2; 7 positions agree with TRBD1. The germline V gene encodes CDR1 MNHEY and CDR2 SVGAGI. This CDR3 has 13 amino acids. Losses at the gene ends were 5 bases for V and 2 bases for J; bases not matched to a gene: 2. CDR3 in DNA: TGTGCCAGCAGTCAGACAGGGAACTATGGCTACACCTTC. Amino acid sequence: CASSQTGNYGYTF.

J is TRBJ2-7 and V is TRBV6-1, with a tentative D call TRBD1 (6 bases). From germline, CDR1 is MNHNS and CDR2 SASEGT. Trimming pared 4 bases from V and 0 bases from J, leaving 10 bases between. CDR3 length: 14 amino acids. The CDR3 nucleotides are TGTGCCAGCAGTGTACAGGGTTACTCCTACGAGCAGTACTTC. This codes for CASSVQGYSYEQYF.

Worth noting for this clone: Other DNA sequences from this sample encode an identical CDR3 as well. V is TRBV5-1 and J is TRBJ1-1; possible D gene TRBD1, 5 bases. Trimming shortened V by 2 bases and J by 3 bases, and 8 bases separated the two germline ends. CDR1 and CDR2 from the germline V gene are SGHRS and YFSETQ. The CDR3 extends over 13 amino acids. The chain's CDR3 is CASSFKGDTEAFF. CDR3 nucleotides: TGCGCCAGCAGCTTTAAAGGGGACACTGAAGCTTTCTTT.

CDR3: CASSSMEETQYF. CDR3 sequence (DNA): TGTGCCAGCAGCTCAATGGAAGAGACCCAGTACTTC. J is TRBJ2-5 and V is TRBV9; D gene ambiguous. Germline CDR1 reads SGDLS; CDR2 reads YYNGEE. The V end lost 4 bases, the J end lost 3 bases, and 7 bases lay between the germline ends. The CDR3 sequence is 12 residues long. Variable domain in full (rest from reference TRBV9 and TRBJ2-5): DSGVTQTPKHLITATGQRVTLRCSPRSGDLSVYWYQQSLDQGLQFLIQYYNGEERAKGNILERFSAQQFPDLHSELNLSSLELGDSALYFCASSSMEETQYFGPGTRLLVL.

The V call is TRBV7-2, the J call TRBJ2-7; 7 positions match TRBD2. Trimming at V came to 2 bases and at J to 0 bases, leaving 4 bases not matched to a gene. Germline values: CDR1 SGHTA, CDR2 FQGNSA. The CDR3 has 15 residues. The CDR3 sequence: CASSLTTSASYEQYF. In nucleotides, the CDR3 is TGTGCCAGCAGCTTAACCACTAGCGCCTCCTACGAGCAGTACTTC.

This chain joins TRBV5-8 and TRBJ1-2; D unclear. Germline CDR1 and CDR2: SGHTS and YDEGEE. Trimming stripped 5 bases from V and 5 bases from J, with 10 bases between. The CDR3 has 12 residues. The CDR3 reads CASSRKGYGYTF. CDR3 sequence (DNA): TGTGCCAGCAGTCGCAAGGGATATGGCTACACCTTC.

A few counts support this clone. The rearrangement links TRBV19 to TRBJ2-3, with D possibly matching TRBD2 (6 bases). Trimming stripped 8 bases from V and 1 base from J, with 16 bases between. The CDR3 runs 15 residues. Germline assignment: CDR1 LNHDA and CDR2 SQIVND (reference sequence). The DNA of the CDR3 is TGTGCCAGTCGGGGGTGGAGTAGCGGCACAGATACGCAGTATTTT. Translating it yields CASRGWSSGTDTQYF.